This T cell receptor beta chain was sequenced in a study of CD8 T cells in ankylosing spondylitis. Study-wide results and limits: Seemingly distinctive of ankylosing spondylitis blood was a TCR beta motif formed by eight highly homologous variants. Clones tied to disease were said to be significantly enriched in matched ankylosing spondylitis synovial fluid. Several of the motif variants were reported before in synovial fluid and blood from reactive arthritis.

For TCR beta, libraries came from quantitative 5'-RACE with molecular barcodes. One entry per CDR3 protein, called by TCRdb with MiXCR from the 5' RACE reads. The sample carries about 340,000 distinct CDR3 sequences, approximately 22% recorded once. This clonotype was found a few times. Its target is unknown. Germline V CDR1 and CDR2: SQVTM, ANQGSEA. The CDR3 spans 13 residues. V lost 0 bases to trimming and J lost 6 bases, with 12 bases between them. The J gene is TRBJ2-7, the V gene TRBV29-1; D not resolved. The receptor comes from a male donor with ankylosing spondylitis or in good health (not recorded which). Sequenced input: blood, either unsorted or a sorted T cell fraction (not recorded which). This chain's CDR3 is CSVEDPSRGEQYF. In nucleotides, the CDR3 is TGCAGCGTTGAAGATCCCTCCCGTGGCGAGCAGTACTTC.